The rows below give T cell receptor beta chains drawn from one sample of a study of shared clonotypes between healthy human individuals. Sequencing was performed with immunoSEQ multiplex PCR; in TCRdb, only in-frame clones are kept and a portion is missing. The sample includes over a million clones, approximately 78% of them seen just once. Sequenced material: memory CD4+ T cells from PBMCs. These receptors all come from a man between 18 and 29 years old in good health. Some clones in this sample may be carry-over from other donors' samples. The CDR3 runs from the conserved cysteine through the conserved F or W. Fields, in order: D gene, J gene, CDR3 length, clone size, V gene, CDR3 DNA, CDR3 protein. The D gene is left open where the match is weak. Not all rows give a size; the values are once, few, many and, for expanded clones, a class.

d_call: NA; j_call: TRBJ2-5; cdr3_length: 13; clone_size: NA; v_call: TRBV29-1; cdr3_nt: TGCAGCGTTGATACCCAAAGCCAAGAGACCCAGTACTTC; cdr3_aa: CSVDTQSQETQYF
d_call: NA; j_call: TRBJ2-3; cdr3_length: 16; clone_size: NA; v_call: TRBV5-5; cdr3_nt: TGTGCCAGCAGCTTAGGCGAGGGATCTAGCACAGATACGCAGTATTTT; cdr3_aa: CASSLGEGSSTDTQYF
d_call: NA; j_call: TRBJ2-3; cdr3_length: 14; clone_size: NA; v_call: TRBV28; cdr3_nt: TGTGCCAGCAGTTTAGGGGGCCAGGGGGGTACGCAGTATTTT; cdr3_aa: CASSLGGQGGTQYF
d_call: NA; j_call: TRBJ1-1; cdr3_length: 13; clone_size: NA; v_call: TRBV28; cdr3_nt: TGTGCCAGCAGATACGAGATGGAGACGAGGGCTTTCTTT; cdr3_aa: CASRYEMETRAFF
d_call: TRBD1; j_call: TRBJ1-1; cdr3_length: 14; clone_size: NA; v_call: TRBV5-1; cdr3_nt: TGCGCCAGCAGCATGGGACAGGGGCGGACTGAAGCTTTCTTT; cdr3_aa: CASSMGQGRTEAFF
d_call: NA; j_call: TRBJ1-1; cdr3_length: 13; clone_size: NA; v_call: TRBV18; cdr3_nt: TGTGCCAGCTCAGAGACACTGAACACTGAAGCTTTCTTT; cdr3_aa: CASSETLNTEAFF
d_call: NA; j_call: TRBJ2-4; cdr3_length: 13; clone_size: NA; v_call: TRBV6-1; cdr3_nt: TGTGCCAGCGCGGGCGGATCCAAAAACATTCAGTACTTC; cdr3_aa: CASAGGSKNIQYF
d_call: NA; j_call: TRBJ1-4; cdr3_length: 13; clone_size: NA; v_call: TRBV18; cdr3_nt: TGTGCCAGCTCGGAGACACTTGATGAAAAACTGTTTTTT; cdr3_aa: CASSETLDEKLFF
d_call: TRBD2; j_call: TRBJ2-1; cdr3_length: 14; clone_size: NA; v_call: TRBV30; cdr3_nt: TGTGCCTGGAGTCGACTAGCGGGATCCTGGGAGCAGTTCTTC; cdr3_aa: CAWSRLAGSWEQFF
d_call: NA; j_call: TRBJ1-3; cdr3_length: 15; clone_size: NA; v_call: TRBV13; cdr3_nt: TGTGCCAGCAGCCCGTATGTGGGGGCTGGAAACACCATATATTTT; cdr3_aa: CASSPYVGAGNTIYF
d_call: NA; j_call: TRBJ2-3; cdr3_length: 13; clone_size: NA; v_call: TRBV7-9; cdr3_nt: TGTGCCAGTGCTAGCGTCAGAACAGATACGCAGTATTTT; cdr3_aa: CASASVRTDTQYF
d_call: NA; j_call: TRBJ2-7; cdr3_length: 10; clone_size: NA; v_call: TRBV6-1; cdr3_nt: TGTGCCAGCAGCGTATACGAGCAGTACTTC; cdr3_aa: CASSVYEQYF
d_call: TRBD1; j_call: TRBJ1-2; cdr3_length: 13; clone_size: NA; v_call: TRBV27; cdr3_nt: TGTGCCAGCGGGGGACAGGGGGCCTCTGGCTACGCCTTC; cdr3_aa: CASGGQGASGYAF
d_call: NA; j_call: TRBJ2-7; cdr3_length: 13; clone_size: few; v_call: TRBV25-1; cdr3_nt: TGTGCCAGCAGTGATCCCAACTCCTACGAGCAGTACTTC; cdr3_aa: CASSDPNSYEQYF
d_call: NA; j_call: TRBJ2-3; cdr3_length: 15; clone_size: NA; v_call: TRBV29-1; cdr3_nt: TGCAGCTTAGGATTAGGGGGAACTAGCACAGATACGCAGTATTTT; cdr3_aa: CSLGLGGTSTDTQYF
d_call: TRBD1; j_call: TRBJ1-4; cdr3_length: 15; clone_size: NA; v_call: TRBV18; cdr3_nt: TGTGCCAGCCAAACGCAGGGGGCTTCTAATGAAAAACTGTTTTTT; cdr3_aa: CASQTQGASNEKLFF
d_call: TRBD2; j_call: TRBJ2-7; cdr3_length: 16; clone_size: NA; v_call: TRBV5-4; cdr3_nt: TGTGCCAGCAGCCCTAACTTACTAGCGGGAGCTGGCGAGCAGTACTTC; cdr3_aa: CASSPNLLAGAGEQYF
d_call: NA; j_call: TRBJ2-2; cdr3_length: 14; clone_size: NA; v_call: TRBV11-3; cdr3_nt: TGTGCCAGCAGCTTAATAGGCGGGTCGTCGGAGCTGTTTTTT; cdr3_aa: CASSLIGGSSELFF
d_call: TRBD1; j_call: TRBJ2-7; cdr3_length: 16; clone_size: NA; v_call: TRBV4-3; cdr3_nt: TGCGCCAGCAGCCAAGAGTCGGACAGGGGTTTTGACGAGCAGTACTTC; cdr3_aa: CASSQESDRGFDEQYF
d_call: NA; j_call: TRBJ2-3; cdr3_length: 13; clone_size: NA; v_call: TRBV6-6; cdr3_nt: TGTGCCAGCACCGGGACCGCGGGAGATACGCAGTATTTT; cdr3_aa: CASTGTAGDTQYF
d_call: TRBD1; j_call: TRBJ1-2; cdr3_length: 15; clone_size: NA; v_call: TRBV28; cdr3_nt: TGTGCCAGCAGTGTAGGCGGGGACAGGGGCTATGGCTACACCTTC; cdr3_aa: CASSVGGDRGYGYTF
d_call: NA; j_call: TRBJ1-1; cdr3_length: 14; clone_size: NA; v_call: TRBV6-6; cdr3_nt: TGTGCCAGCAGTTACATGGGTGGGAACACTGAAGCTTTCTTT; cdr3_aa: CASSYMGGNTEAFF
d_call: TRBD1; j_call: TRBJ1-2; cdr3_length: 12; clone_size: NA; v_call: TRBV6-6; cdr3_nt: TGTGCCAGCCGGACAGGGGACTATGGCTACACCTTC; cdr3_aa: CASRTGDYGYTF
d_call: NA; j_call: TRBJ2-1; cdr3_length: 12; clone_size: NA; v_call: TRBV7-9; cdr3_nt: TGTGCCAGCAGCTTGTACTACAATGAGCAGTTCTTC; cdr3_aa: CASSLYYNEQFF
d_call: NA; j_call: TRBJ1-5; cdr3_length: 14; clone_size: NA; v_call: TRBV28; cdr3_nt: TGTGCCAGCAGTTTGAGGCAGAATCATCAGCCCCAGCATTTT; cdr3_aa: CASSLRQNHQPQHF
d_call: NA; j_call: TRBJ2-6; cdr3_length: 17; clone_size: NA; v_call: TRBV5-6; cdr3_nt: TGTGCCAGCAGCTTGGGAGATTTCCGTTCTGGGGCCAACGTCCTGACTTTC; cdr3_aa: CASSLGDFRSGANVLTF
d_call: NA; j_call: TRBJ1-3; cdr3_length: 16; clone_size: NA; v_call: TRBV9; cdr3_nt: TGTGCCAGCAGCGTAGGCTTGGGGGCTTCTGGAAACACCATATATTTT; cdr3_aa: CASSVGLGASGNTIYF
d_call: TRBD1; j_call: TRBJ1-1; cdr3_length: 15; clone_size: once; v_call: TRBV10-3; cdr3_nt: TGTGCCATCAGTGGTGGACAGGGAATGAACACTGAAGCTTTCTTT; cdr3_aa: CAISGGQGMNTEAFF
d_call: NA; j_call: TRBJ2-3; cdr3_length: 16; clone_size: once; v_call: TRBV28; cdr3_nt: TGTGCCAGCAGACCCCCGGCGGGGACCCCCTCCGATACGCAGTATTTT; cdr3_aa: CASRPPAGTPSDTQYF
d_call: NA; j_call: TRBJ2-4; cdr3_length: 19; clone_size: NA; v_call: TRBV2; cdr3_nt: TGTGCCAGCAGTGAATTGGCACCCAGGGGGGATATAGCCAAAAACATTCAGTACTTC; cdr3_aa: CASSELAPRGDIAKNIQYF
d_call: TRBD2; j_call: TRBJ2-7; cdr3_length: 16; clone_size: NA; v_call: TRBV28; cdr3_nt: TGTGCCAGCAGTTCCCGTAGCGGGGCCTCACCCTACGAGCAGTACTTC; cdr3_aa: CASSSRSGASPYEQYF
d_call: TRBD2; j_call: TRBJ2-5; cdr3_length: 16; clone_size: NA; v_call: TRBV5-1; cdr3_nt: TGCGCCAGCAGCTTTGGTAGCGGGGGGTCTCAAGAGACCCAGTACTTC; cdr3_aa: CASSFGSGGSQETQYF
d_call: NA; j_call: TRBJ2-1; cdr3_length: 15; clone_size: NA; v_call: TRBV19; cdr3_nt: TGTGCCAGTAGTATAATGCCAGACAATTACAATGAGCAGTTCTTC; cdr3_aa: CASSIMPDNYNEQFF
d_call: NA; j_call: TRBJ1-2; cdr3_length: 11; clone_size: NA; v_call: TRBV21-1; cdr3_nt: TGTGCCAGCAGGGGACAGCGTGGCTACACCTTC; cdr3_aa: CASRGQRGYTF
d_call: NA; j_call: TRBJ2-1; cdr3_length: 14; clone_size: NA; v_call: TRBV7-8; cdr3_nt: TGTGCCAGCAGCTTAGTGTTGAGGGCAAATGAGCAGTTCTTC; cdr3_aa: CASSLVLRANEQFF
d_call: NA; j_call: TRBJ1-4; cdr3_length: 15; clone_size: NA; v_call: TRBV28; cdr3_nt: TGTGCCAGCAGTTTTCCCGGAGGGGGGGAGGAAAAACTGTTTTTT; cdr3_aa: CASSFPGGGEEKLFF
d_call: NA; j_call: TRBJ1-2; cdr3_length: 14; clone_size: NA; v_call: TRBV6-5; cdr3_nt: TGTGCCAGCAGTTACTCGCAGGGAGAGAATGGCTACACCTTC; cdr3_aa: CASSYSQGENGYTF
d_call: NA; j_call: TRBJ1-1; cdr3_length: 15; clone_size: NA; v_call: TRBV25-1; cdr3_nt: TGTGCCAGCAGGGCGAATCCGGGGTGGGGCACTGAAGCTTTCTTT; cdr3_aa: CASRANPGWGTEAFF
d_call: TRBD2; j_call: TRBJ2-7; cdr3_length: 14; clone_size: NA; v_call: TRBV5-1; cdr3_nt: TGCGCCAGCAGTTCTACTAGCGGATCCTACGAGCAGTACTTC; cdr3_aa: CASSSTSGSYEQYF